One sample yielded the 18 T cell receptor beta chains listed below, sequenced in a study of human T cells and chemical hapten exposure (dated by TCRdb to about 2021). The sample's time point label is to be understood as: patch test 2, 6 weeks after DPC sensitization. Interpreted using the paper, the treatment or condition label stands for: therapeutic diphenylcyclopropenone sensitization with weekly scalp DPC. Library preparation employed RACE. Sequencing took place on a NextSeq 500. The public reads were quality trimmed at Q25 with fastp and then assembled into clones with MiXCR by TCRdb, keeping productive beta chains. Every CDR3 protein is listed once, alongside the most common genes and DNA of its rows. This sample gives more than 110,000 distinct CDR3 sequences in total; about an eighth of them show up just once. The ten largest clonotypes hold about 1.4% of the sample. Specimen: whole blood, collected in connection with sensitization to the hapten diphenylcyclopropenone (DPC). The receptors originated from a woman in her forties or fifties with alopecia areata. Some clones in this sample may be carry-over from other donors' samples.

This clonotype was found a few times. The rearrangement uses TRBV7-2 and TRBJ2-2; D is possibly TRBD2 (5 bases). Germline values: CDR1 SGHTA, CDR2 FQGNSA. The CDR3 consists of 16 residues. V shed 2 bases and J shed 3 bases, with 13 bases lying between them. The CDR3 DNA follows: TGTGCCAGCAGCTTAAACGGGAACCCCCACACCGGGGAGCTGTTTTTT. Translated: CASSLNGNPHTGELFF.

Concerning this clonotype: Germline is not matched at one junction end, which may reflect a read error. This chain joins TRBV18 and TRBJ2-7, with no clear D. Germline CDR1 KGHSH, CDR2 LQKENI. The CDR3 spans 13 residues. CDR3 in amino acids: CASSPTVRSPQCF. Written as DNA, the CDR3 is TGTGCCAGCTCACCCACGGTTAGGTCCCCGCAGTGCTTC.

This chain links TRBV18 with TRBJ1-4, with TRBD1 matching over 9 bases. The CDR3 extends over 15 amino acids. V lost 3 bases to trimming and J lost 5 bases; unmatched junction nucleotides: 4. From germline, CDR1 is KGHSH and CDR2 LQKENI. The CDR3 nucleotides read TGTGCCAGCTCACCCTACGGGACAGGGAATGAAAAACTGTTTTTT. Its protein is CASSPYGTGNEKLFF. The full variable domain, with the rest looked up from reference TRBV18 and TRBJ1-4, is NAGVMQNPRHLVRRRGQEARLRCSPMKGHSHVYWYRQLPEEGLKFMVYLQKENIIDESGMPKERFSAEFPKEGPSILRIQQVVRGDSAAYFCASSPYGTGNEKLFFGSGTQLSVL.

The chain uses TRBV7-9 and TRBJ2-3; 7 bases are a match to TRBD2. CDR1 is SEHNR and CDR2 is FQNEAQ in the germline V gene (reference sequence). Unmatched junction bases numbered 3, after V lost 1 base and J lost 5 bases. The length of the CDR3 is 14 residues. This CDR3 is CASSLGASGDTQYF. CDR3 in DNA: TGTGCCAGCAGCTTAGGGGCTAGCGGAGATACGCAGTATTTT.

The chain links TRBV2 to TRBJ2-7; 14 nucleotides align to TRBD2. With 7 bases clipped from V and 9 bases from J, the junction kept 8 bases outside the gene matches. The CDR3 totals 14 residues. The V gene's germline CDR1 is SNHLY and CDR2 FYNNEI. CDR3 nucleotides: TGTGCCAGCACGCCGGGACTAGCGGGAGTGGGGCAGTACTTC. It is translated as CASTPGLAGVGQYF.

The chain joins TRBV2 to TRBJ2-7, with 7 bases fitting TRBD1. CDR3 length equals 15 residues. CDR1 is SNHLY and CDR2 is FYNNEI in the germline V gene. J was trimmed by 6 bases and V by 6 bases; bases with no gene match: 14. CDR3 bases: TGTGCCAGCAGCCCTACAGGGGTAGGTTCGGGCGAGCAGTACTTC. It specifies CASSPTGVGSGEQYF.

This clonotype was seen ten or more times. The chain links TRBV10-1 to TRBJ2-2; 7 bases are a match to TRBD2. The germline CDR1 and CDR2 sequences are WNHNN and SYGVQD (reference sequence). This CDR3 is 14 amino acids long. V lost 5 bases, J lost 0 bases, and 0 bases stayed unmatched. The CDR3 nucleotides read TGCGCCAGCAGTCTAGCGGCGAACACCGGGGAGCTGTTTTTT. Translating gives CASSLAANTGELFF.

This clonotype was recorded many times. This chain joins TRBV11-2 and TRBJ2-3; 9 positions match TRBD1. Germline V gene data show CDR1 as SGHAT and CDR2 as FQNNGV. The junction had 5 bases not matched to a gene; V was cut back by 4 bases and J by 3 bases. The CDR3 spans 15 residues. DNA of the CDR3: TGTGCCAGCAGCTCCTGGGACAGGGAAACAGATACGCAGTATTTT. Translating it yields CASSSWDRETDTQYF.

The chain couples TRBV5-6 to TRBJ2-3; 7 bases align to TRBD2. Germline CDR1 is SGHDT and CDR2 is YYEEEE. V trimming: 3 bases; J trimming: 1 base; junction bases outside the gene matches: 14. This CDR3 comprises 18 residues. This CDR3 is CASSSEGGSSGRTDTQYF. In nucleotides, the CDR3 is TGTGCCAGCAGCTCGGAGGGCGGGAGTAGCGGGCGCACAGATACGCAGTATTTT. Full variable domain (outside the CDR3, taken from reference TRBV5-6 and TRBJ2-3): DAGVTQSPTHLIKTRGQQVTLRCSPKSGHDTVSWYQQALGQGPQFIFQYYEEEERQRGNFPDRFSGHQFPNYSSELNVNALLLGDSALYLCASSSEGGSSGRTDTQYFGPGTRLTVL.

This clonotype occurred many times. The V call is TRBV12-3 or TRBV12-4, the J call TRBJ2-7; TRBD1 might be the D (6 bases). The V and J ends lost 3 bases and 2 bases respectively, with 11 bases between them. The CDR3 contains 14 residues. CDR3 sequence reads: CASSLGRGAYEQYF. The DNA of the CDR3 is TGTGCCAGCAGTTTGGGCAGGGGCGCCTACGAGCAGTACTTC.

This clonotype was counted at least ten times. The CDR3 is CASSPFGAGGGADTQYF. The CDR3 DNA sequence: TGTGCCAGCAGCCCTTTCGGGGCGGGAGGAGGGGCAGATACGCAGTATTTT. The chain links TRBV11-2 to TRBJ2-3, with 8 nucleotides matching TRBD2. After removal of 5 bases from V and 4 bases from J, the junction contained 14 bases not matched to a gene. Germline-derived CDR1 and CDR2 are SGHAT and FQNNGV. The CDR3 has 17 residues.

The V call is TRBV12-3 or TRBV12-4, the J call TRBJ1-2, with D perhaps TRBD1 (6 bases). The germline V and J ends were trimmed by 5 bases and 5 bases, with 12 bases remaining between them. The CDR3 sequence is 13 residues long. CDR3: CASSLGGRYGYTF. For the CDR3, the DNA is TGTGCCAGCAGTCTAGGGGGGCGGTATGGCTACACCTTC.

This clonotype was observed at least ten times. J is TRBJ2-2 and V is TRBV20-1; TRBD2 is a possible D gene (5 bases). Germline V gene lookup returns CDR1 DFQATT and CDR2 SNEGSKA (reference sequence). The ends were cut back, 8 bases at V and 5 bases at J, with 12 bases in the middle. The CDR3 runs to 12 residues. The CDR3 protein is CSSPTGTGELFF. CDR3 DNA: TGCAGTTCACCGACGGGGACCGGGGAGCTGTTTTTT.

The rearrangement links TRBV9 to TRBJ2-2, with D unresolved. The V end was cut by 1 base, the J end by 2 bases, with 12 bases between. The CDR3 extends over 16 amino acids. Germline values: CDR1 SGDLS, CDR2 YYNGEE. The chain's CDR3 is CASSVKGQLNTGELFF. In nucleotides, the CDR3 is TGTGCCAGCAGCGTAAAAGGTCAGCTAAACACCGGGGAGCTGTTTTTT. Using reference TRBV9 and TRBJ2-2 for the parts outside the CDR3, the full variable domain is DSGVTQTPKHLITATGQRVTLRCSPRSGDLSVYWYQQSLDQGLQFLIQYYNGEERAKGNILERFSAQQFPDLHSELNLSSLELGDSALYFCASSVKGQLNTGELFFGEGSRLTVL.

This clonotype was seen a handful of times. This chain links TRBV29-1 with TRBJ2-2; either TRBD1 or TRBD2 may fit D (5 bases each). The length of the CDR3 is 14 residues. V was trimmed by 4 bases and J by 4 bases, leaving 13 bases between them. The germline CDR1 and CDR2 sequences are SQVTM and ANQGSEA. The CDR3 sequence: CSVGGRTTTGELFF. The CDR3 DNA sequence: TGCAGCGTTGGGGGACGGACAACCACCGGGGAGCTGTTTTTT.

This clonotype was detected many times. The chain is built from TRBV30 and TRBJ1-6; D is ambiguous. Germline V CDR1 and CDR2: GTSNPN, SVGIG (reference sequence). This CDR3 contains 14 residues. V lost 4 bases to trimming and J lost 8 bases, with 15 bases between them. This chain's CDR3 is CAWTLSTLYSPLHF. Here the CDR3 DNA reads TGTGCCTGGACCCTCTCAACACTCTATTCACCCCTCCACTTT.

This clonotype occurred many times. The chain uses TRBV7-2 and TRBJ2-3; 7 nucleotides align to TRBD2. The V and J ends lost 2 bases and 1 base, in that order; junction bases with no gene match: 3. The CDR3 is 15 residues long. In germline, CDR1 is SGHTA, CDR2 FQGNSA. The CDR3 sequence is CASSLTLARTDTQYF. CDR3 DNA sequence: TGTGCCAGCAGCTTAACACTAGCGCGCACAGATACGCAGTATTTT.

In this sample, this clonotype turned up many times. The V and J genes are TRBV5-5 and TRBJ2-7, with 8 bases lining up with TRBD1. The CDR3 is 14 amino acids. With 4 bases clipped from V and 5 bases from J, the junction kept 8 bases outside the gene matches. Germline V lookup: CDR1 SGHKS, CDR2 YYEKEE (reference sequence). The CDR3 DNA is TGTGCCAGCAGCCCTGGACAGGGTACCCACGAGCAGTACTTC. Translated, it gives CASSPGQGTHEQYF.